The 20 T cell receptor beta chains below were found in one sample sequenced in a study of blood T cells in healthy people across ages. Together with a sample-barcoded 5' primer, a J-beta primer mix was included in a second PCR lasting about 6 to 12 cycles. TCRdb reprocessed the 5' RACE reads via MiXCR and lists one record per CDR3 protein. This sample has 1.8 million or so distinct CDR3 sequences; 30% to 40% occur once, and the top ten carry roughly 23%. Input material: blood. The receptors come from a human donor in good health.

The rearrangement links TRBV7-2 to TRBJ1-1; D not certain. The CDR3 totals 15 residues. Trimming removed 6 bases at V and 1 base at J, with 15 bases between. Germline loops: CDR1 SGHTA, CDR2 FQGNSA. In DNA, the CDR3 is TGTGCCAGCAGTCTCCAGGTGGGCACGAACACTGAAGCTTTCTTT. It is translated as CASSLQVGTNTEAFF.

The chain links TRBV10-3 to TRBJ2-1, with TRBD2 matching over 9 bases. The CDR3 extends over 17 amino acids. V gave up 4 bases and J gave up 5 bases; unmatched junction bases: 12. Per the germline V gene, CDR1 is ENHRY and CDR2 is SYGVKD. The CDR3 region is CAISVGLASGEDNEQFF. The CDR3 bases are TGTGCCATCAGTGTCGGGTTGGCTAGCGGGGAAGACAATGAGCAGTTCTTC.

A few counts support this clonotype. The J gene is TRBJ2-2, the V gene TRBV25-1; 14 nucleotides align to TRBD2. Germline V lookup: CDR1 MGHDK, CDR2 SYGVNS. This CDR3 region has 18 residues. V trimming: 3 bases; J trimming: 1 base; junction bases outside the gene matches: 4. The CDR3 coding sequence is TGTGCCAGCAGTGATCCCGGGACTAGCGGGAGGAACACCGGGGAGCTGTTTTTT. Protein product: CASSDPGTSGRNTGELFF.

This clonotype was seen only once. A read error may produce the germline difference seen at one junction end. The rearrangement links TRBV6-1 to TRBJ2-3, with no clear D. CDR3 size: 15 residues. Germline CDR1 reads MNHNS; CDR2 reads SASEGT. Here the CDR3 DNA reads TGTGTCAGCATTCCTAAAGGGTTTCCGGGAGATACGCAGTATTTT. Translated: CVSIPKGFPGDTQYF.

This clonotype was seen at least ten times. The chain has TRBV5-1 and TRBJ2-7, with 8 bases that match TRBD2. The V segment lost 0 bases and the J segment 4 bases; nucleotides outside the gene matches: 9. The germline gives CDR1 SGHRS, CDR2 YFSETQ. The CDR3 length is 16 residues. The CDR3 sequence is CASSLAPSGGLYEQYF. The CDR3 region has the DNA TGCGCCAGCAGCTTGGCACCGAGCGGGGGACTATACGAGCAGTACTTC. Full variable domain (rest looked up from reference TRBV5-1 and TRBJ2-7): KAGVTQTPRYLIKTRGQQVTLSCSPISGHRSVSWYQQTPGQGLQFLFEYFSETQRNKGNFPGRFSGRQFSNSRSEMNVSTLELGDSALYLCASSLAPSGGLYEQYFGPGTRLTVT.

In this sample, this clonotype turned up a few times. The CDR3 nucleotides are TGTGCCAGCAGGATGACAGGGGGCGGGAATGAGCAGTTCTTC. Translated, it gives CASRMTGGGNEQFF. This chain connects TRBV7-2 to TRBJ2-1; TRBD1 matches at 10 bases. V dropped 6 bases and J dropped 7; count of bases not matched to a gene: 6. The CDR3 consists of 14 residues. Looked up from germline, CDR1 is SGHTA and CDR2 is FQGNSA.

The chain couples TRBV6-6 to TRBJ1-1; D is unresolved. The V gene lost 2 bases and the J gene lost 3 bases, with 7 bases spanning the gap. This CDR3 has 13 amino acids. The germline CDR1 and CDR2 sequences are MNHNY and SVGAGI (reference sequence). The CDR3: CASSYHGYTEAFF. DNA for the CDR3: TGTGCCAGCAGTTACCACGGATACACTGAAGCTTTCTTT.

The rearrangement joins TRBV4-1 to TRBJ2-1; 8 nucleotides match TRBD1. J gave up 8 bases and V 6 bases, and 15 bases lay outside the gene matches. This CDR3 comprises 16 residues. Germline V lookup: CDR1 MGHRA, CDR2 YSYEKL. As DNA, the CDR3 is TGCGCCAGCAGTCAATACTATCAGGGGGCTAACTATGAGCAGTTCTTC. This gives the protein CASSQYYQGANYEQFF.

Notes on this clonotype: A read error may account for a junction end that differs from germline. The chain carries TRBV12-5 and TRBJ2-7, with a tentative D call TRBD1 (6 bases). CDR3 length equals 16 residues. Germline CDR1 is LGHNT and CDR2 is FRNRAP. CDR3 nucleotide sequence: TGTACTAGTGGTTTGGTACTGAGGACAGCGACCTACGAGCAGTACTTC. Translating it yields CTSGLVLRTATYEQYF.

The rearrangement links TRBV7-2 to TRBJ2-7; D perhaps matches TRBD1 (6 bases). The V end was cut by 10 bases, the J end by 4 bases, with 14 bases between. The CDR3 has 12 residues. Per germline, CDR1 SGHTA and CDR2 FQGNSA. The CDR3: CATRRGGYEQYF. CDR3 coding DNA: TGTGCCACCCGGAGAGGGGGTTACGAGCAGTACTTC.

The chain couples TRBV7-3 to TRBJ1-1; TRBD1 might be the D (6 bases). The CDR3 runs 15 residues. The ends were cut back, 5 bases at V and 0 bases at J, with 13 bases in the middle. CDR1 is SGHTA and CDR2 is FQGTGA in the germline V gene. As DNA, the CDR3 is TGTGCCAGCAGCCAGGGGACGGACATGAACACTGAAGCTTTCTTT. Protein sequence: CASSQGTDMNTEAFF.

The rearrangement links TRBV20-1 to TRBJ1-6; the match to TRBD1 covers 7 bases. CDR1 and CDR2 (germline): DFQATT, SNEGSKA (reference sequence). V was clipped by 0 bases and J by 10 bases; unmatched bases: 9. The CDR3 spans 15 residues. The chain's CDR3 is CSARDRRQGYSPLHF. CDR3 coding DNA: TGCAGTGCTAGAGATCGTCGACAGGGATACTCACCCCTCCACTTT.

V is TRBV18 and J is TRBJ1-4; tentatively, D is TRBD1 (6 bases). V was trimmed by 3 bases and J by 7 bases, leaving 15 bases between them. The CDR3 extends over 15 amino acids. Per the germline V gene, CDR1 is KGHSH and CDR2 is LQKENI. The DNA of the CDR3 is TGTGCCAGCTCACCGGCGGGACACCGATTTGAAAAACTGTTTTTT. Translation: CASSPAGHRFEKLFF.

V usage is TRBV20-1 and J usage is TRBJ2-5; a possible D gene is TRBD1 (6 bases). The length of the CDR3 is 15 residues. Trimming cost V 1 base and J 0 bases, with 12 bases left between them. Germline CDR1 and CDR2: DFQATT and SNEGSKA (reference sequence). CDR3 nucleotide sequence: TGCAGTGCTAGAGCAGGGGCAGAGTACCAAGAGACCCAGTACTTC. Translation gives CSARAGAEYQETQYF.

V gene TRBV6-5 combines with J gene TRBJ1-2; D is unresolved. Germline V CDR1 and CDR2: MNHEY, SVGAGI. The germline V and J ends were trimmed by 0 bases and 7 bases, with 21 bases remaining between them. CDR3 length: 17 residues. This CDR3 reads CASSYSSKFTRTSGYTF. DNA of the CDR3: TGTGCCAGCAGTTACTCATCGAAGTTTACGAGGACGAGTGGCTACACCTTC.

V gene TRBV6-6 combines with J gene TRBJ2-3; D gene uncertain. The CDR3 is 14 residues long. Germline V lookup: CDR1 MNHNY, CDR2 SVGAGI (reference sequence). V shed 5 bases and J shed 3 bases, with 12 bases lying between them. CDR3 amino acids: CASSPPAVTDTQYF. The CDR3 nucleotides are TGTGCCAGCAGTCCTCCCGCGGTGACAGATACGCAGTATTTT.

This clonotype has a handful of counts. The chain couples TRBV4-3 to TRBJ1-6, with D maybe TRBD1 (5 bases). The germline V and J ends were trimmed by 3 bases and 9 bases, with 12 bases remaining between them. The germline gives CDR1 LGHNA, CDR2 YSLEER. This CDR3 has 14 amino acids. The CDR3 loop reads CASSHSEGSSPLHF. CDR3 DNA sequence: TGCGCCAGCAGCCACTCAGAGGGGAGTTCACCCCTCCACTTT.

The J gene is TRBJ2-3, the V gene TRBV6-5; D might be TRBD2 (6 bases). Trimming removed 5 bases at V and 1 base at J, with 10 bases between. The CDR3 runs to 14 residues. Germline CDR1 is MNHEY and CDR2 is SVGAGI. The CDR3 nucleotides are TGTGCCAGCAGTCGACGACTAGGCACAGATACGCAGTATTTT. Its translation is CASSRRLGTDTQYF.

As concerns this clonotype: The junction differs from germline at one of its ends, possibly a read error. The chain combines TRBV13 with TRBJ2-3; possible D gene TRBD2, 5 bases. In germline, CDR1 is PRHDT, CDR2 FYEKMQ (reference sequence). The CDR3 length is 13 residues. CDR3 protein: CVSSFVGEDTQYF. CDR3 DNA sequence: TGTGTCAGCAGCTTTGTTGGGGAGGATACGCAGTATTTT.

On this clonotype: A junction end diverges from the germline sequence, so it may reflect a read error. The V call is TRBV7-2, the J call TRBJ2-1; 10 bases map to TRBD1. Germline lookup yields CDR1 SGHTA and CDR2 FQGNSA. The CDR3 sequence is 15 residues long. The CDR3 protein is CASSMTGGSYNEQVF. CDR3 DNA sequence: TGTGCCAGCAGCATGACAGGGGGCTCCTACAATGAGCAGGTCTTC.